Listed here are 8 T cell receptor beta chains from one sample, sequenced in a study of T cell changes during pregnancy in multiple sclerosis. Data came from immunoSEQ multiplex PCR; TCRdb stores just in-frame clones and leaves some out. The table includes about 39,000 clones, 90% to 95% detected once. The sequenced sample was CD4+ T cells from peripheral blood mononuclear cells, obtained after pregnancy. Source of these receptors: a female donor with multiple sclerosis, enrolled in a pregnancy study.

The rearrangement uses TRBV27 and TRBJ1-6, with D unclear. V was shortened by 5 bases and J by 7 bases, with 15 bases between the two germline ends. Germline V gene lookup returns CDR1 MNHEY and CDR2 SMNVEV (reference sequence). The CDR3 totals 15 residues. CDR3 region: CASSTYTVPNSPLHF. DNA of the CDR3: TGTGCCAGCAGTACATATACAGTGCCGAATTCACCCCTCCACTTT.

The genes are TRBV7-2 and TRBJ1-3; D is unresolved. Germline V gene lookup returns CDR1 SGHTA and CDR2 FQGNSA. The CDR3 covers 14 residues. Trimming removed 0 bases from V and 9 bases from J, with 12 bases in between. The CDR3, as DNA: TGTGCCAGCAGCTTAGCTCGACGGAGCGGCACCATATATTTT. Translation: CASSLARRSGTIYF.

This clone was recorded only once. The V gene is TRBV5-1, the J gene TRBJ2-2; 8 bases align to TRBD1. The CDR3 extends over 16 amino acids. Looked up from germline, CDR1 is SGHRS and CDR2 is YFSETQ. V gave up 4 bases and J gave up 6 bases; unmatched junction bases: 11. The CDR3 coding sequence is TGCGCCAGCAGCCTCTCAGGACAGGGTGGAGCCGGGGAGCTGTTTTTT. Protein: CASSLSGQGGAGELFF.

The rearrangement joins TRBV9 to TRBJ1-6, with 7 bases fitting TRBD1. CDR1 is SGDLS and CDR2 is YYNGEE in the germline V gene. V shed 8 bases, J shed 6 bases, and the junction held 5 bases outside the gene matches. The length of the CDR3 is 13 residues. CDR3 sequence: CASQQGFNSPLHF. In DNA, the CDR3 is TGTGCCAGTCAACAGGGGTTTAATTCACCCCTCCACTTT.

V gene TRBV4-1 combines with J gene TRBJ1-2; TRBD1 agrees at 9 bases. In germline, CDR1 is MGHRA, CDR2 YSYEKL. CDR3 length: 17 amino acids. After removal of 5 bases from V and 4 bases from J, the junction contained 14 bases not matched to a gene. CDR3 loop: CASSSKKRSTGGYGYTF. In DNA form, the CDR3 reads TGCGCCAGCAGCTCTAAGAAACGGTCGACAGGGGGCTATGGCTACACCTTC.

The V gene is TRBV5-1, the J gene TRBJ2-2, with D tentatively TRBD1 (5 bases). Between the trimmed V and J ends, which lost 5 bases and 4 bases, there was a span of 15 bases. This CDR3 region has 15 residues. The germline V gene encodes CDR1 SGHRS and CDR2 YFSETQ. The CDR3 DNA reads as TGCGCCAGCAGGCCCAGGGCAGACCCCACCGGGGAGCTGTTTTTT. Translating gives CASRPRADPTGELFF.

V is TRBV27 and J is TRBJ1-2, with TRBD1 as a possible D gene (5 bases). This CDR3 is 12 amino acids long. With 2 bases removed from V and 7 bases from J, the gap between germline ends came to 8 bases. Germline V lookup: CDR1 MNHEY, CDR2 SMNVEV (reference sequence). CDR3 nucleotide sequence: TGTGCCAGCAGTTTACGGGGGTCTGGCTACACCTTC. It encodes CASSLRGSGYTF.

The chain combines TRBV2 with TRBJ2-7, with a weak D call TRBD2 (5 bases). The V end lost 8 bases, the J end lost 5 bases, and 13 bases lay between the germline ends. Germline V gene data show CDR1 as SNHLY and CDR2 as FYNNEI. This CDR3 is built from 12 residues. The CDR3 DNA follows: TGTGCCAGCCGGGGAGTTACTAACGAGCAGTACTTC. It translates to CASRGVTNEQYF.